What follows are 2 T cell receptor beta chains derived from one specimen sequenced in a study of control samples from healthy donors and cancer patients. The table came from immunoSEQ multiplex PCR; TCRdb's copy has only in-frame clones and leaves some out. In the table there are about 180,000 clones, 90% of which are singletons. Sample: blood. Receptors were obtained from a woman aged 50 to 60 in good health.

This chain joins TRBV11-2 and TRBJ2-1, with D uncertain. Trimming stripped 5 bases from V and 8 bases from J, with 25 bases between. Germline V gene lookup returns CDR1 SGHAT and CDR2 FQNNGV. The CDR3 sequence is 17 residues long. The CDR3 DNA sequence: TGTGCCAGCAGCACCCATAGGCGAGATACAAGAGGACATGAGCAGTTCTTC. It is translated as CASSTHRRDTRGHEQFF.

CDR3 region: CAIRGQGQSGYTF. The CDR3 DNA is TGTGCCATCAGAGGACAGGGACAGAGTGGCTACACCTTC. J is TRBJ1-2 and V is TRBV10-3, with 8 bases lining up with TRBD1. This CDR3 contains 13 residues. V lost 6 bases, J lost 7 bases, and 7 bases stayed unmatched. Germline V gives CDR1 ENHRY, CDR2 SYGVKD.